A single sample is the source of the 15 T cell receptor beta chains below, sequenced in a study of blood T cell repertoires in COVID-19. The table came from immunoSEQ multiplex PCR; TCRdb's copy has only in-frame clones and leaves some out. The sample carries approximately 200,000 clones, approximately 81% recorded once. The sequencing sample was made of peripheral blood. The origin of the receptors is a woman aged 80 or older with COVID-19, enrolled during active disease.

This clone has only a few counts. This chain connects TRBV4-3 to TRBJ1-2; D unclear. This CDR3 is 17 amino acids long. V was pared by 1 base and J by 1 base, with 16 bases between. The germline gives CDR1 LGHNA, CDR2 YSLEER. DNA of the CDR3: TGCGCCAGCAGCCAAGGGATCTCTGGGCAGTTTAACTATGGCTACACCTTC. Its protein is CASSQGISGQFNYGYTF.

CDR3 nucleotides: TGTGCCAGCGCCGGACAAGGGGGCACAGATACGCAGTATTTT. Its translation: CASAGQGGTDTQYF. The rearrangement uses TRBV6-6 and TRBJ2-3, with D perhaps matching TRBD1 (5 bases). CDR1 and CDR2 from the germline V gene are MNHNY and SVGAGI (reference sequence). The CDR3 is 14 amino acids. The germline V and J ends were trimmed by 8 bases and 1 base, with 13 bases remaining between them.

The genes are TRBV2 and TRBJ1-2; 8 bases are a match to TRBD1. The length of the CDR3 is 13 residues. After removal of 8 bases from V and 4 bases from J, the junction contained 6 bases not matched to a gene. Germline CDR1 SNHLY, CDR2 FYNNEI. CDR3 nucleotide sequence: TGTGCCAGCGCCGGACAGGGCATCTATGGCTACACCTTC. Translating gives CASAGQGIYGYTF.

A single count supports this clone. The chain employs TRBV25-1 and TRBJ1-5; D perhaps matches TRBD1 (5 bases). V dropped 5 bases and J dropped 1 base, with 15 bases sitting between them. The CDR3 covers 16 residues. Germline CDR1 is MGHDK and CDR2 is SYGVNS. The CDR3 is CASSPNRGGSNQPQHF. The DNA for the CDR3 is TGTGCCAGCAGTCCGAATAGGGGAGGGAGCAATCAGCCCCAGCATTTT.

The chain joins TRBV19 to TRBJ1-5; D is perhaps TRBD1 (6 bases). This CDR3 spans 16 amino acids. The V end was cut by 8 bases, the J end by 7 bases, with 24 bases between. Germline lookup yields CDR1 LNHDA and CDR2 SQIVND (reference sequence). The CDR3 DNA reads TGTGCCAGTCAGGGTCGACAGGCGGGTCGAGACCAGCCCCAGCATTTT. Translating it yields CASQGRQAGRDQPQHF.

The chain employs TRBV7-9 and TRBJ2-1, with D tentatively TRBD1 (6 bases). Germline V lookup: CDR1 SEHNR, CDR2 FQNEAQ (reference sequence). The CDR3 is made up of 15 amino acids. Deletions cut 3 bases from V and 2 bases from J, with 11 bases between. In nucleotides, the CDR3 is TGTGCCAGCAGCTTCTCGGACAGCCCCTACAATGAGCAGTTCTTC. Its translation is CASSFSDSPYNEQFF.

J is TRBJ2-2 and V is TRBV7-2; maybe TRBD1 (5 bases). Germline CDR1 reads SGHTA; CDR2 reads FQGNSA. The CDR3 sequence is 16 residues long. Trimming removed 1 base at V and 0 bases at J, with 9 bases between. The CDR3 is CASSLVRTTNTGELFF. The CDR3 DNA reads as TGTGCCAGCAGCTTAGTCAGGACAACGAACACCGGGGAGCTGTTTTTT.

The chain links TRBV7-2 to TRBJ1-3; D is ambiguous. Trimming stripped 5 bases from V and 1 base from J, with 12 bases between. The germline V gene encodes CDR1 SGHTA and CDR2 FQGNSA. The CDR3 is made up of 15 amino acids. The CDR3 coding sequence is TGTGCCAGCAGCCCCCAGGTGCAATCTGGAAACACCATATATTTT. Protein product: CASSPQVQSGNTIYF.

This chain uses TRBV5-4 with TRBJ1-2; 8 bases agree with TRBD1. CDR1 and CDR2 from the germline V gene are SGHNT and YYREEE (reference sequence). After removal of 3 bases from V and 6 bases from J, the junction contained 7 bases not matched to a gene. The CDR3 consists of 14 residues. CDR3 DNA sequence: TGTGCCAGCAGCTGGGCTGCAGGGGGCGATGGCTACACCTTC. It codes for CASSWAAGGDGYTF.

In regard to this clone: This CDR3 is also generated by other DNA sequences in the sample. This chain joins TRBV18 and TRBJ2-2; the D is unclear. The CDR3 is 14 amino acids. CDR1 is KGHSH, CDR2 LQKENI, per germline. V shed 0 bases and J shed 5 bases, with 7 bases lying between them. The CDR3 DNA follows: TGTGCCAGCTCACCACCGGCAAGAACCGGGGAGCTGTTTTTT. Its protein is CASSPPARTGELFF.

Notes on this clone: At one end, the junction sequence differs from germline, possibly due to a read error. This chain connects TRBV28 to TRBJ1-2; tentative D call: TRBD1 (6 bases). This CDR3 has 11 residues. CDR1 and CDR2 (germline): MDHEN, SYDVKM. CDR3 residues: CASSLSRTVSF. The CDR3 region has the DNA TGTGCCAGCAGTTTATCACGGACAGTTTCCTTC.

This clone appeared a single time. The CDR3 bases are TGTGCCAGCAGCCGAGGACAGGCCCTCGGCTATGGCTACACCTTC. Amino acids: CASSRGQALGYGYTF. The chain is built from TRBV5-4 and TRBJ1-2, with TRBD1 matching over 7 bases. This CDR3 is 15 amino acids long. Trimming cost V 4 bases and J 4 bases; bases outside gene matches: 10. The germline V gene encodes CDR1 SGHNT and CDR2 YYREEE (reference sequence).

This chain uses TRBV2 with TRBJ1-6; tentative D call: TRBD1 (6 bases). The CDR3 is 14 residues long. CDR1 SNHLY and CDR2 FYNNEI come from the germline V gene. The V gene lost 3 bases and the J gene lost 6 bases, with 9 bases spanning the gap. The DNA for the CDR3 is TGTGCCAGCAGTGACACAGGGTTTAATTCACCCCTCCACTTT. This translates into CASSDTGFNSPLHF.

The chain carries TRBV20-1 and TRBJ1-2; 7 bases are a match to TRBD1. Germline V CDR1 and CDR2: DFQATT, SNEGSKA (reference sequence). The CDR3 runs to 14 residues. The V gene end was trimmed by 3 bases and the J gene end by 5 bases; junction bases not matched to a gene: 9. The CDR3 nucleotides are TGCAGTGCTAGTAAAGGGGGCGCTGGGTATGGCTACACCTTC. Translating gives CSASKGGAGYGYTF.

J is TRBJ2-2 and V is TRBV6-5; maybe TRBD1 (6 bases). Trimming removed 5 bases from V and 5 bases from J, with 9 bases in between. CDR1 is MNHEY, CDR2 SVGAGI, per germline. This CDR3 region has 13 residues. This CDR3 is CASSRQATGELFF. The CDR3 DNA is TGTGCCAGCAGTAGACAGGCTACCGGGGAGCTGTTTTTT.